This T cell receptor (beta chain) was recovered during a study of blood T cell repertoires in COVID-19. Per the original methods: Amplification from reference gene primers served as the basis for estimated nucleated cell counts. Data came from immunoSEQ multiplex PCR; TCRdb stores just in-frame clones and leaves some out. D and trimming were read from the DNA, whereas the V and J calls and clone size are those reported in that table. The sample lists approximately 160,000 clones, around 80% occurring once. This CDR3 contains 15 residues. CDR1 and CDR2 (germline): KGHSH, LQKENI. The ends lost 5 bases at V and 2 bases at J; junction bases unmatched: 5.

This rearrangement joins TRBV18 to TRBJ1-3; 8 bases align to TRBD1. The TCR comes from a man aged 50 or older who had recovered from COVID-19. The source material was PBMCs or T cells enriched from blood (not recorded which). CDR3 nucleotides: TGTGCCAGCTCAACGGACAGGGTCCCTGGAAACACCATATATTTT. Encoded protein: CASSTDRVPGNTIYF.